The next 11 T cell receptor beta chains were all read from a single sample in a study of blood T cell repertoires in COVID-19. Repertoires were generated with immunoSEQ multiplex PCR, while TCRdb's copy carries only in-frame clones and drops some. The table shows more than 400,000 clones, with roughly 90% occurring only once. Sequenced: PBMCs or T cells enriched from blood (not recorded which). The receptors here all came from a young woman who had recovered from COVID-19.

This clone has just a few counts. The chain recombines TRBV7-9 with TRBJ2-3; TRBD1 matches at 8 bases. Germline V gives CDR1 SEHNR, CDR2 FQNEAQ (reference sequence). V shed 5 bases, J shed 1 base, and the junction held 5 bases outside the gene matches. There are 15 residues in the CDR3. The CDR3 sequence: CASSAQGAGTDTQYF. The CDR3 coding sequence is TGTGCCAGCAGCGCTCAGGGGGCGGGCACAGATACGCAGTATTTT.

The V call is TRBV19, the J call TRBJ1-1, with 8 bases matching TRBD1. Germline V gene lookup returns CDR1 LNHDA and CDR2 SQIVND (reference sequence). Trimming cost V 5 bases and J 10 bases; bases outside gene matches: 12. This CDR3 region has 14 residues. CDR3 region: CASSSRGQEIGAFF. The CDR3 DNA reads as TGTGCCAGTAGTTCCAGGGGGCAGGAGATAGGAGCTTTCTTT.

The chain couples TRBV10-1 to TRBJ2-7; 9 bases map to TRBD1. This CDR3 has 14 amino acids. CDR1 WNHNN and CDR2 SYGVQD come from the germline V gene (reference sequence). Losses at the gene ends were 5 bases for V and 2 bases for J; bases not matched to a gene: 4. The CDR3 sequence: CASSPGTGPYEQYF. The CDR3 DNA reads TGCGCCAGCAGTCCTGGGACAGGGCCCTACGAGCAGTACTTC.

J is TRBJ2-5 and V is TRBV25-1; 10 positions match TRBD2. The CDR3 spans 14 residues. Per germline, CDR1 MGHDK and CDR2 SYGVNS. V shed 8 bases and J 5 bases; nucleotides not matched to a gene: 8. The CDR3 DNA sequence: TGTGCCAGCGGAGCGGGGGGGCCCTCGGAGACCCAGTACTTC. Encoded protein: CASGAGGPSETQYF.

The chain recombines TRBV9 with TRBJ1-2; 7 bases fit TRBD1. V was clipped by 3 bases and J by 5 bases; unmatched bases: 7. The germline gives CDR1 SGDLS, CDR2 YYNGEE. The CDR3 has 14 amino acids. The CDR3 sequence: CASSAASGGYGYTF. The DNA of the CDR3 is TGTGCCAGCAGCGCGGCCTCAGGGGGGTATGGCTACACCTTC.

This clone was recorded once. V is TRBV6-5 and J is TRBJ1-1; 7 bases are a match to TRBD1. Germline loops: CDR1 MNHEY, CDR2 SVGAGI. This CDR3 is 13 amino acids long. The V gene end was trimmed by 4 bases and the J gene end by 4 bases; junction bases not matched to a gene: 3. The CDR3 sequence is CASSLTGTTEAFF. The DNA for the CDR3 is TGTGCCAGCAGTTTGACAGGGACCACTGAAGCTTTCTTT.

The genes are TRBV12-3 or TRBV12-4 and TRBJ1-1, with TRBD1 identical over 8 bases. V lost 5 bases to trimming and J lost 5 bases; unmatched junction nucleotides: 1. The CDR3 has 12 residues. The CDR3 DNA is TGTGCCAGCAGTGACAGGGGAACTGAAGCTTTCTTT. Translating gives CASSDRGTEAFF.

With respect to this clone: Different DNA sequences within this sample yield the same CDR3. This chain links TRBV6-5 with TRBJ1-3; D is unresolved. The CDR3 spans 13 residues. CDR1 MNHEY and CDR2 SVGAGI come from the germline V gene. Trimming took off 8 bases at V and 0 bases at J, with 8 bases between the two ends. As DNA, the CDR3 is TGTGCCAGCCGTCAGGTCTCTGGAAACACCATATATTTT. Its translation is CASRQVSGNTIYF.

The chain is built from TRBV2 and TRBJ1-5; D is perhaps TRBD1 (6 bases). Trimming removed 6 bases from V and 1 base from J, with 13 bases in between. In germline, CDR1 is SNHLY, CDR2 FYNNEI. This CDR3 spans 15 amino acids. In DNA form, the CDR3 reads TGTGCCAGCAGGGGTGACAGGATCAGCAATCAGCCCCAGCATTTT. Amino acids: CASRGDRISNQPQHF. The variable domain in full, with the rest retrieved from reference TRBV2 and TRBJ1-5, is EPEVTQTPSHQVTQMGQEVILRCVPISNHLYFYWYRQILGQKVEFLVSFYNNEISEKSEIFDDQFSVERPDGSNFTLKIRSTKLEDSAMYFCASRGDRISNQPQHFGDGTRLSIL.

The V call is TRBV6-6, the J call TRBJ2-5; 7 bases align to TRBD1. The germline V gene encodes CDR1 MNHNY and CDR2 SVGAGI (reference sequence). Germline trimming cut 2 bases from V and 5 bases from J; bases unmatched to any gene: 5. The CDR3 loop spans 14 amino acids. The DNA for the CDR3 is TGTGCCAGCAGTTACCGTGACAGGGTGGAGACCCAGTACTTC. Translation gives CASSYRDRVETQYF.

Of note for this clone: This CDR3 is also generated by other DNA sequences in the sample. The chain is built from TRBV24-1 and TRBJ2-3; TRBD2 matches at 7 bases. Germline V gives CDR1 KGHDR, CDR2 SFDVKD. V shed 5 bases, J shed 6 bases, and the junction held 4 bases outside the gene matches. The CDR3 sequence is 13 residues long. The CDR3 DNA is TGTGCCACCAGTGTCGCGGGAGTGGATACGCAGTATTTT. This gives the protein CATSVAGVDTQYF.